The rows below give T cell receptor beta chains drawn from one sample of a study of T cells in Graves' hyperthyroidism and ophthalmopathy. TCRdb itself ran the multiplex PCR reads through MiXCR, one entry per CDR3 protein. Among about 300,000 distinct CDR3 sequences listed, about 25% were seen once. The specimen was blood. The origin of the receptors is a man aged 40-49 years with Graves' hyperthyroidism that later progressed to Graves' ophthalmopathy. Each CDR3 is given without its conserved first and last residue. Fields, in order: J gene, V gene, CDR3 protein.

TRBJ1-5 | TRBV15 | ATSTLGGGSNQPQH
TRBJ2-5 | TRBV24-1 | ATAPSGQPQETQY
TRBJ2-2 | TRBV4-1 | ASSQETAVNTGELF
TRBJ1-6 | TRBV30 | AWSVYISSRGKNNSPLH
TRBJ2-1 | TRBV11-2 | ASSQPVNEQF
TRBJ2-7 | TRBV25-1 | ASSEPRGASYEQY
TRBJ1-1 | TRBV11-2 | ASKLRQGPNTEAF
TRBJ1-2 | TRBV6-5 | ASSYTQTGQPSGYT
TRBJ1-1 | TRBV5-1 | ASSSRQKAEAF
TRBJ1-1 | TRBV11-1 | ASSLLARGTEAF
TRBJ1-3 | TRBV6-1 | ASSIYQGAWNTIY
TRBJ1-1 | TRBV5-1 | ASSLAGGGPDTEAF
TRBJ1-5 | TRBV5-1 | ASSLEGPYSNQPQH
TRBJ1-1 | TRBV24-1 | ATSDYVGTEAF
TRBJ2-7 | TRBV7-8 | ASSLGGLADPGYEQY
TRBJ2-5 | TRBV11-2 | ASSYLTGLETQY
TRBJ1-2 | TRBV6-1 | ASSEGGRVYGYT
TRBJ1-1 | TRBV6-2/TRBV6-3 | ASSPPITGNTEAF
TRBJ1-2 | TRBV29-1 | SVGGTGGVYGYT
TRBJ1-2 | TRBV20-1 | SATPASKNYGYT
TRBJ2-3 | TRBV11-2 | ASSLIAGVDTQY
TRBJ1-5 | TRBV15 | ATSRGSGGGNQPQH
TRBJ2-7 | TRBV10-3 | AISPKRDEQY
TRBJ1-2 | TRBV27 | ASRTVGQGTYGYT
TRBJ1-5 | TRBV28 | ASSFGGGLSVGNQPQH
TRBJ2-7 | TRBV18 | ASSPATREQY
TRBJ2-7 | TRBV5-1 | ASSLTPDEQY
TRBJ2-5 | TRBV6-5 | ASSYSGLGSVETQY
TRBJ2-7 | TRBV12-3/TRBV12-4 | ATTSSGTSGSEQY
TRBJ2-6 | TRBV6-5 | ASSLDTVVSGANVLT
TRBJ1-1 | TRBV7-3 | ASSLLAGNTEAF
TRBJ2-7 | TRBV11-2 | ASSPRDRVWDGRAYEQY
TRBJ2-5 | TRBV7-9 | ASTRVARSYQETQY
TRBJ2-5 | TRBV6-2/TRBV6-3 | ASSYREQGAEETQY
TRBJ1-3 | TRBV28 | ASSLWVQGDGNTIY
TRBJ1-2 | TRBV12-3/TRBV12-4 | ASIRGQGYYGYT
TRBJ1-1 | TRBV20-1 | SAREAVNEAF
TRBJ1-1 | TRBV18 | ASSPAGRTEAF
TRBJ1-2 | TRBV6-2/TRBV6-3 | ASSAPRDYGYT
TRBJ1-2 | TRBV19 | ASSMAFYGYT
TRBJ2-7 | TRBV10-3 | AISESVGPYEQY
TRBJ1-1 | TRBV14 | ASSQVSLDGGSEAF
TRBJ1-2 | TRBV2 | ASSERFQGPYGYT